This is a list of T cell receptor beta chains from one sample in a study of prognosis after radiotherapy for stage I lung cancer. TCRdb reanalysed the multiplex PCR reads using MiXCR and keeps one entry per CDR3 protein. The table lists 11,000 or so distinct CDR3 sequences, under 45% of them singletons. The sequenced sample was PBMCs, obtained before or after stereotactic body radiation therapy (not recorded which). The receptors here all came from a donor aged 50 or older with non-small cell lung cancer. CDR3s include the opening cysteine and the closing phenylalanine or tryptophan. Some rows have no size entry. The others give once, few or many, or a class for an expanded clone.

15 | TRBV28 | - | CASSSPPDSKDTQYF
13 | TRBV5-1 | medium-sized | CASSLGLANEQFF
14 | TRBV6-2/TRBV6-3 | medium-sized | CASSYSTTEDTQYF
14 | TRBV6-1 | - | CASSEAAGFDTIYF
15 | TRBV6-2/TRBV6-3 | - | CASISRTGRAYGYTF
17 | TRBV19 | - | CASSITFCGQEAYGYTF
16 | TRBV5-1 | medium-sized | CASSPGLAGGLDTQYF
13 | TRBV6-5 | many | CASSYSVLETQYF
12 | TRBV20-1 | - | CSAGPFGYEQFF
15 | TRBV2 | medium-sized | CASSADRGLSSPLHF
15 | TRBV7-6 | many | CASSPGTGGRNEQFF
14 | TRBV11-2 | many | CASSTSLRGETQYF
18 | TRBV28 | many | CASSLLGSSGTSGNGQFF
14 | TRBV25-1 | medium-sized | CASSVGTGGFEQFF
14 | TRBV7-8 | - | CASSNPRLVDTQYF
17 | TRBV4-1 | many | CASSQEERGGATDTQYF
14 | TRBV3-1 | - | CASNRDFRYNEQFF